Below are 8 T cell receptor beta chains sequenced from a single sample in a study of T-cell memory formation after mild COVID-19. From the 5' RACE reads, TCRdb called clonotypes with MiXCR, one entry per CDR3 protein. The sample comprises about 240,000 distinct CDR3 sequences, 8% to 9.5% of which are singletons, and 20% to 25% rests with the top ten. The specimen sequenced was PBMCs or a T cell subset sorted from them (not recorded which). These receptors all come from a young man who had mild COVID-19 (a few samples of this study predate the infection). Cell type and time point are not known.

CDR3 DNA sequence: TGTGCCAGCACCTTTAGTGGGTTCGATGCTTTAAACATTCAGTACTTC. Protein product: CASTFSGFDALNIQYF. This chain connects TRBV7-9 to TRBJ2-4; D is uncertain. The germline V gene encodes CDR1 SEHNR and CDR2 FQNEAQ (reference sequence). The CDR3 extends over 16 amino acids. V gave up 7 bases and J gave up 6 bases, with 22 bases separating them.

This clonotype was seen more than once but under ten times. CDR3 nucleotides: TGTGCCAGCAGTTTTGGTCGGGGCGGGGAGCTGTTTTTT. Protein sequence: CASSFGRGGELFF. The V and J genes are TRBV27 and TRBJ2-2; D perhaps matches TRBD2 (5 bases). The CDR3 consists of 13 residues. Germline CDR1 reads MNHEY; CDR2 reads SMNVEV (reference sequence). V lost 3 bases, J lost 7 bases, and 9 bases lay in between.

At least ten counts were recorded for this clonotype. The chain links TRBV7-2 to TRBJ2-7, with D perhaps TRBD2 (5 bases). The CDR3 is 14 amino acids. The germline gives CDR1 SGHTA, CDR2 FQGNSA. Deletions cut 0 bases from V and 2 bases from J, with 8 bases between. The CDR3 nucleotides read TGTGCCAGCAGCTTAGCCGGGAACCCCTACGAGCAGTACGTC. Its translation is CASSLAGNPYEQYV.

This clonotype was found a few times. The chain uses TRBV24-1 and TRBJ1-2, with D unresolved. CDR1 and CDR2 from the germline V gene are KGHDR and SFDVKD. The V end lost 3 bases, the J end lost 5 bases, and 6 bases lay between the germline ends. The CDR3 is 12 residues long. The chain's CDR3 is CATSDAGYGYTF. The CDR3 bases are TGTGCCACCAGTGATGCGGGTTATGGCTACACCTTC.

This rearrangement joins TRBV15 to TRBJ2-1; D is ambiguous. From germline, CDR1 is LNHNV and CDR2 YYDKDF (reference sequence). This CDR3 region has 13 residues. V was clipped by 4 bases and J by 8 bases, with 12 bases between them. CDR3 residues: CATSIRIKHEQFF. CDR3 DNA: TGTGCCACCAGCATAAGGATCAAACATGAGCAGTTCTTC.

The J gene is TRBJ2-2, the V gene TRBV7-2; maybe TRBD1 (5 bases). The CDR3 length is 14 residues. CDR1 is SGHTA, CDR2 FQGNSA, per germline. The V end was cut by 10 bases, the J end by 5 bases, with 17 bases between. CDR3 sequence (DNA): TGTGCCAACCGCAGGGAAGCTGGAACCGGGGAGCTGTTTTTT. It is translated as CANRREAGTGELFF.

This clonotype was detected many times. The chain carries TRBV5-1 and TRBJ2-1; 8 bases match TRBD1. V lost 2 bases and J lost 0; bases outside the gene matches: 1. Germline V gene sequence: CDR1 SGHRS, CDR2 YFSETQ. The CDR3 consists of 15 residues. The CDR3 DNA follows: TGCGCCAGCAGCTTACAGGGGGTCTCCTACAATGAGCAGTTCTTC. It is translated as CASSLQGVSYNEQFF.

The table lists this clonotype with many counts. The genes are TRBV5-1 and TRBJ1-4; a possible D gene is TRBD1 (6 bases). Germline V gene sequence: CDR1 SGHRS, CDR2 YFSETQ. This CDR3 is built from 15 residues. The germline V and J ends were trimmed by 1 base and 7 bases, with 14 bases remaining between them. CDR3 loop: CASSLPRGGREKLFF. In nucleotides, the CDR3 is TGCGCCAGCAGCTTGCCCCGGGGGGGGCGTGAAAAACTGTTTTTT.